The rows below give T cell receptor beta chains drawn from one sample of a study of vaccination and CD4 T cells after COVID-19. TCRdb called the PCR reads again in MiXCR, with one record for every CDR3 protein. This table holds about 18,000 distinct CDR3 sequences, about 56% found once. Their antigens are not known. Sequenced material: CD4+ T cells from blood, cultured in vitro, taken before SARS-CoV-2 vaccination. The receptors were gathered from a human donor who had recovered from COVID-19. The conserved cysteine and the conserved F or W are not part of the CDR3 here.

>TRBV11-1|TRBJ2-5|12
ASSSWDLAETQY
>TRBV12-3/TRBV12-4|TRBJ2-7|13
ASSLNGPGTGEQY
>TRBV6-1|TRBJ1-1|11
ASSEPRETEAF
>TRBV10-3|TRBJ1-1|12
AIRQGETNTEAF
>TRBV20-1|TRBJ1-1|11
SATDRVGTEAF
>TRBV7-9|TRBJ1-2|14
ASSLEGQPPNYGYT
>TRBV30|TRBJ1-1|8
AWSGVAAF
>TRBV7-9|TRBJ2-2|12
ASSQDTVGGELF
>TRBV27|TRBJ1-5|14
ASRGQGALGSQPQH
>TRBV25-1|TRBJ1-6|13
ASSVDPDYNSPLH
>TRBV6-1|TRBJ1-5|13
ASRERQGYNQPQH
>TRBV7-2|TRBJ1-6|13
ASSLAGGDNSPLH
>TRBV19|TRBJ1-1|11
ASRGRVNTEAF
>TRBV7-2|TRBJ1-3|11
ASSLVGGNTIY
>TRBV18|TRBJ2-2|14
ASSPPGERVTGELF
>TRBV20-1|TRBJ2-1|12
SAYAASGSDEQF
>TRBV5-1|TRBJ2-7|11
ASSDWTGGEQY
>TRBV19|TRBJ1-5|13
ASSPPTGGYEPQH
>TRBV7-2|TRBJ2-3|15
ASSYFGQGTARDTQY
>TRBV20-1|TRBJ2-5|13
SASSRGRSQETQY
>TRBV7-9|TRBJ2-3|11
ASSLTGRDTQY
>TRBV20-1|TRBJ2-3|14
SARGLAGVGTDTQY
>TRBV28|TRBJ2-3|12
ASATPDRRDTQY
>TRBV20-1|TRBJ2-5|11
SASLVAGKTQY
>TRBV20-1|TRBJ1-5|12
SAKVEGLGQPQH
>TRBV6-2/TRBV6-3|TRBJ2-3|13
ASSPGQGAPDTQY
>TRBV6-1|TRBJ2-1|10
ASSADSREQF
>TRBV5-5|TRBJ2-1|10
ASSWGVNEQF